The T cell receptor (beta chain) under discussion was sequenced for a study of CD8+CD57+ T cells in acquired aplastic anemia. In the study overall: Sorted CD4+ and CD8+ cells gave a mean 3.2 ug DNA, range about 0.17 to 27.4 ug.

V was shortened by 5 bases and J by 6 bases, with 8 bases between the two germline ends. The CDR3 sequence is 13 residues long. Germline CDR1 and CDR2: SGHVS and FNYEAQ. Researchers used genomic DNA as the template to profile TCR beta VDJ and CDR3. MiXCR was run by TCRdb on the reads, yielding one entry per CDR3 protein. The table shows about 190,000 distinct CDR3 sequences, with less than 70% occurring only once. This TCR derives from a human donor in good health, serving as a control. The specimen sequenced was sorted CD4+, CD8+, or CD8+CD57+ T cells (not recorded which) from PBMCs. J is TRBJ1-6 and V is TRBV7-6, with D unresolved. CDR3 DNA: TGTGCCAGCAGCCAAATACTTAATTCACCCCTCCACTTT. Translation: CASSQILNSPLHF.